Sequencing of this T cell receptor (beta chain) was carried out in a study of circulating and synovial CD4+ cells in juvenile arthritis (dated by TCRdb to the mid-2010s). The study in broad terms: Within each patient, the study compared the TCRbeta CDR3 repertoires of three groups: circulating HLA-DR+ CD4 T cells, bulk blood CD4 T cells, and synovial CD4 T cells. The goal of the repertoire sequencing was to confirm that synovial clonotypes were enriched in a circulating synovial-like CD4 T cell subset.

Library prep was done by the immunoSEQ multiplex PCR assay. TCRbeta CDR3 sequencing was performed as a commercial service by an external provider. Processing in the source paper ran as follows. The analyses relied on productive nucleotide sequences along with amino acid sequences obtained through in silico translation. To equalise sample size, diversity was assessed as Renyi entropy across alpha values by taking the median of 200 repeated subsamples. Pairwise repertoire distance was calculated as one minus the Chao-modified Jaccard index to correct for under-sampling and was used for clustering. Frequency-weighted overlap with synovial clonotypes was calculated across 200 sample sizes, using 200 draws without replacement for each, and the value reported was the one at the size of the smaller sample. TCRdb stores this immuneACCESS table with in-frame sequences only. Part of the clones is absent; in the studies checked, under half of the shortfall reflects unresolved V genes, and no reason is known for the rest. V, J and clone size were drawn from that table, and D and trimming were deduced from the DNA. Recorded for this sample are 25,000 to 35,000 clones; 80% to 95% of them occurred a single time. 2.9% of the sample belongs to the ten largest clones.

The germline V and J ends show losses of 4 bases and 3 bases respectively, and no gene match explains 6 bases of the junction. The germline V gene sets CDR1 to MGHRA and CDR2 to YSYEKL. The cysteine opens and the phenylalanine closes a CDR3 of 16 amino acids. Only the CDR3 region is kept as DNA, spanning 48 bases read in frame from base 1. Donors of the sequenced samples were patients with active juvenile idiopathic arthritis. Sorting was carried out immediately after cells were thawed, and dead cells were excluded with Live/Dead Fixable Near-IR Stain. This clone was detected a few times. Its specific antigen is unknown. The sample holds no much larger clone one base away, and base qualities are not on file. Overall study results and their limits: The difference between circulating pathogenic-like lymphocytes and bulk blood T cells was not detected by traditional Vbeta family usage analysis. Because T cell genome counts differed by at least an order of magnitude between CPL and bulk blood CD4 samples, sample-size effects were addressed. Circulating pathogenic-like lymphocytes clustered together with synovial T cells, and compared with bulk blood, the circulating pathogenic-like lymphocytes shared a substantially higher fraction of CDR3 sequences with synovium. Because overlap with synovium was found to increase with sequencing depth, the full repertoire overlap was likely underestimated by the measured shared-clonotype fractions. Lower diversity was observed in synovial and circulating pathogenic-like lymphocyte repertoires than in bulk blood CD4 repertoires, and some CPL samples were found to be as oligoclonal as synovium.

The origin of this receptor is a human donor with juvenile idiopathic arthritis. The V gene is TRBV4-1 and the J gene is TRBJ1-3, with 10 bases in between that match TRBD1. Sequencing was done on a sample of CD4+ T cells from blood. The DNA is as follows: TGCGCCAGCAGCCGGGAGGACAGGGGGTATGGAAACACCATATATTTT. It translates to CASSREDRGYGNTIYF.